The rows below give T cell receptor beta chains drawn from one sample of a study of CD8+ T cells in alopecia areata. This table comes from immunoSEQ multiplex PCR, and its TCRdb copy is limited to in-frame clones, with some not included. The data contain nearly 95,000 clones, about 70% of them singletons. The sequencing used CD8+ T cells sorted from blood, collected around week 46, from a patient treated with tofacitinib. These receptors all come from a human donor with alopecia areata. CDR3s include the opening cysteine and the closing phenylalanine or tryptophan. D genes are given only for firm matches. Part of the rows lack a size; the others show once, few, many or a class for expanded clones.

CDR3 DNA: TGTGCCAGTAGTACCCCACAGGGCTTGAACATTCAGTACTTC; CDR3 protein: CASSTPQGLNIQYF; D gene: .; V gene: TRBV19; CDR3 length: 14; clone size: few; J gene: TRBJ2-4
CDR3 DNA: TGCGCCAGCAGCCAGGGGACAGTACCGCCCGCGGAATCACCCCTCCACTTT; CDR3 protein: CASSQGTVPPAESPLHF; D gene: TRBD1; V gene: TRBV4-3; CDR3 length: 17; clone size: .; J gene: TRBJ1-6
CDR3 DNA: TGTGCCAGCAGCCCGGACAGGGTCAATGAGCAGTTCTTC; CDR3 protein: CASSPDRVNEQFF; D gene: TRBD1; V gene: TRBV7-8; CDR3 length: 13; clone size: .; J gene: TRBJ2-1
CDR3 DNA: TGTGCCGCGATGGTAAAGCGAGGTCAGCCCCAGCATTTT; CDR3 protein: CAAMVKRGQPQHF; D gene: .; V gene: TRBV28; CDR3 length: 13; clone size: few; J gene: TRBJ1-5
CDR3 DNA: TGCGCCAGCAGGATGCAGCAGTCGAACACTGAAGCTTTCTTT; CDR3 protein: CASRMQQSNTEAFF; D gene: .; V gene: TRBV4-1; CDR3 length: 14; clone size: .; J gene: TRBJ1-1
CDR3 DNA: TGTGCCATCAGTACTACCAATGAGCAGTTCTTC; CDR3 protein: CAISTTNEQFF; D gene: .; V gene: TRBV10-3; CDR3 length: 11; clone size: .; J gene: TRBJ2-1
CDR3 DNA: TGTGCCAGCAGCCCAACTGGGTTCACTGAAGCTTTCTTT; CDR3 protein: CASSPTGFTEAFF; D gene: .; V gene: TRBV9; CDR3 length: 13; clone size: .; J gene: TRBJ1-1
CDR3 DNA: TGTGCCAGTAGTATAGATCGCCGGATAGATAGCACTGAAGCTTTCTTT; CDR3 protein: CASSIDRRIDSTEAFF; D gene: .; V gene: TRBV19; CDR3 length: 16; clone size: .; J gene: TRBJ1-1
CDR3 DNA: TGCGCCAGCAGCCAAGCACCAGCGGCCACAGATACGCAGTATTTT; CDR3 protein: CASSQAPAATDTQYF; D gene: .; V gene: TRBV4-3; CDR3 length: 15; clone size: .; J gene: TRBJ2-3
CDR3 DNA: TGTGCCAGCACCCCGACTAACTACAATGAGCAGTTCTTC; CDR3 protein: CASTPTNYNEQFF; D gene: .; V gene: TRBV5-4; CDR3 length: 13; clone size: .; J gene: TRBJ2-1
CDR3 DNA: TGTGCCAGCAGCTTTTCCCCGAACACCGGGGAGCTGTTTTTT; CDR3 protein: CASSFSPNTGELFF; D gene: .; V gene: TRBV7-2; CDR3 length: 14; clone size: .; J gene: TRBJ2-2
CDR3 DNA: TGTGCCTGGAGTGGGGACAGGGCGAACGGGGAGCAGTACTTC; CDR3 protein: CAWSGDRANGEQYF; D gene: TRBD1; V gene: TRBV30; CDR3 length: 14; clone size: .; J gene: TRBJ2-7
CDR3 DNA: TGTGCCAGCAGCTTAGATGGCGGCAGCGTACAAGAGACCCAGTACTTC; CDR3 protein: CASSLDGGSVQETQYF; D gene: .; V gene: TRBV7-7; CDR3 length: 16; clone size: .; J gene: TRBJ2-5
CDR3 DNA: TGCGCCAGCAGCCAAGGCGCAGCCGGAGGTGGCGAGCAGTACTTC; CDR3 protein: CASSQGAAGGGEQYF; D gene: .; V gene: TRBV4-1; CDR3 length: 15; clone size: .; J gene: TRBJ2-7
CDR3 DNA: TGCAGCGCAGAAGGGACAGTGGACTATGGCTACACCTTC; CDR3 protein: CSAEGTVDYGYTF; D gene: TRBD1; V gene: TRBV29-1; CDR3 length: 13; clone size: .; J gene: TRBJ1-2
CDR3 DNA: TGCGCCAGCAGCCAAGGAGGGCTAGCGGGGACCGCATACGAGCAGTACTTC; CDR3 protein: CASSQGGLAGTAYEQYF; D gene: TRBD2; V gene: TRBV4-3; CDR3 length: 17; clone size: .; J gene: TRBJ2-7
CDR3 DNA: TGTGCCATCAGATTTAATCCGGGGGGCCCAACCTACGAGCAGTACTTC; CDR3 protein: CAIRFNPGGPTYEQYF; D gene: .; V gene: TRBV10-3; CDR3 length: 16; clone size: .; J gene: TRBJ2-7
CDR3 DNA: TGTGCCTGGAGTCCTCTGACAGAACCCACAGATACGCAGTATTTT; CDR3 protein: CAWSPLTEPTDTQYF; D gene: .; V gene: TRBV30; CDR3 length: 15; clone size: .; J gene: TRBJ2-3
CDR3 DNA: TGTGCCACCCAGCCGGGCCCGAACACCGGGGAGCTGTTTTTT; CDR3 protein: CATQPGPNTGELFF; D gene: .; V gene: TRBV19; CDR3 length: 14; clone size: few; J gene: TRBJ2-2
CDR3 DNA: TGTGCCAGCAGCGACCGGGACAGGCAAACAGATACGCAGTATTTT; CDR3 protein: CASSDRDRQTDTQYF; D gene: TRBD1; V gene: TRBV13; CDR3 length: 15; clone size: .; J gene: TRBJ2-3
CDR3 DNA: TGTGCCAGTAGTATAGGGGGGCCTCGTTTGAATGAGCAGTTCTTC; CDR3 protein: CASSIGGPRLNEQFF; D gene: .; V gene: TRBV19; CDR3 length: 15; clone size: .; J gene: TRBJ2-1
CDR3 DNA: TGTGCCAGCAAACGAGGCAGTCGCGCCGATAATTCACCCCTCCACTTT; CDR3 protein: CASKRGSRADNSPLHF; D gene: .; V gene: TRBV7-9; CDR3 length: 16; clone size: once; J gene: TRBJ1-6
CDR3 DNA: TGCGCCAGCAGTGAGTCGACGGGCACAGATACGCAGTATTTT; CDR3 protein: CASSESTGTDTQYF; D gene: .; V gene: TRBV10-2; CDR3 length: 14; clone size: .; J gene: TRBJ2-3
CDR3 DNA: TGTGCCAGCAGTCCAGCGGGTTTTTCAGTCGGAAACACCATATATTTT; CDR3 protein: CASSPAGFSVGNTIYF; D gene: .; V gene: TRBV5-6; CDR3 length: 16; clone size: .; J gene: TRBJ1-3
CDR3 DNA: TGCGCCAGCAGCCAATCTTCCCTCGGGGATGAGCAGTTCTTC; CDR3 protein: CASSQSSLGDEQFF; D gene: .; V gene: TRBV4-3; CDR3 length: 14; clone size: .; J gene: TRBJ2-1
CDR3 DNA: TGTGCCAGCAGCTTACGGGGGGACGAGCAGTTCTTC; CDR3 protein: CASSLRGDEQFF; D gene: TRBD2; V gene: TRBV7-9; CDR3 length: 12; clone size: .; J gene: TRBJ2-1
CDR3 DNA: TGTGCCAGCAGTCTCGGGACTGTGGGGAATGAAAAACTGTTTTTT; CDR3 protein: CASSLGTVGNEKLFF; D gene: .; V gene: TRBV13; CDR3 length: 15; clone size: .; J gene: TRBJ1-4
CDR3 DNA: TGTGCCAGCAGCACTACCGGACGGTACACAGATACGCAGTATTTT; CDR3 protein: CASSTTGRYTDTQYF; D gene: .; V gene: TRBV7-9; CDR3 length: 15; clone size: once; J gene: TRBJ2-3